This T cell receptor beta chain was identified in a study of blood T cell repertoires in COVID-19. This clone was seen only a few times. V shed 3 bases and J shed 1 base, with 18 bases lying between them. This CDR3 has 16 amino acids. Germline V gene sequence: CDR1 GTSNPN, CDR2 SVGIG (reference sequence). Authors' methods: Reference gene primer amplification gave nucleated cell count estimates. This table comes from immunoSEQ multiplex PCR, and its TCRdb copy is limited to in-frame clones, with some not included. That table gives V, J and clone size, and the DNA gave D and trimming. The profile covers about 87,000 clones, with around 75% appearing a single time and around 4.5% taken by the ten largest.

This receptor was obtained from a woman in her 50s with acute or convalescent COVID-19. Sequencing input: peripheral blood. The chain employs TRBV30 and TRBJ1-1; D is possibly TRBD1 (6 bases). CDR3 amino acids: CAWRAPLVGGNTEAFF. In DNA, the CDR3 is TGTGCCTGGAGGGCCCCCCTTGTAGGGGGGAACACTGAAGCTTTCTTT.